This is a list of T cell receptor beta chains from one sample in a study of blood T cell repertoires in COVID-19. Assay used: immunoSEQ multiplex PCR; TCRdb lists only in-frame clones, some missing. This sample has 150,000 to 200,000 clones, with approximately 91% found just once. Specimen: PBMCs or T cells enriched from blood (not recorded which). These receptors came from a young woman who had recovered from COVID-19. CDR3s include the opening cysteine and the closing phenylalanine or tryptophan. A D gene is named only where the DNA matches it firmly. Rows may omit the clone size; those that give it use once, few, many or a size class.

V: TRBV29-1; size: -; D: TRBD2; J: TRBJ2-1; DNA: TGCAGCGTTGAAGCTAGCGGGAGATCACGGGAGCAGTTCTTC; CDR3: CSVEASGRSREQFF
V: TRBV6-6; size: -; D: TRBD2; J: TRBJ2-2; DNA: TGTGCCAGCAGACGACTAGCGGGAGCCCTTGGGAACACCGGGGAGCTGTTTTTT; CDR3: CASRRLAGALGNTGELFF
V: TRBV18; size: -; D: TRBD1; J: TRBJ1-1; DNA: TGTGCCAGCTCACCACAGGGGGCGCTGGGTTACACTGAAGCTTTCTTT; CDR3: CASSPQGALGYTEAFF
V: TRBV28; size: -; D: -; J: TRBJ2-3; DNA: TGTGCCAGCAGTTTCTTCGAGCCCGATACGCAGTATTTT; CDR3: CASSFFEPDTQYF
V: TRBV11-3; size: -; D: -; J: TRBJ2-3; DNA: TGTGCCAGCAGCTTAGACCTGTCCACAGATACGCAGTATTTT; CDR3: CASSLDLSTDTQYF
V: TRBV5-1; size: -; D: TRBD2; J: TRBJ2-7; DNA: TGCGCCAGCAGCTTAATAGCGGGAGCCAACTACGAGCAGTACTTC; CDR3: CASSLIAGANYEQYF
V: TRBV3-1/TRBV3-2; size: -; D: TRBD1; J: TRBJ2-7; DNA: TGTGCCAGCAGCCAAGTTTTGGGGACCTCGCGGACAGGCTACGAGCAGTACTTC; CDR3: CASSQVLGTSRTGYEQYF
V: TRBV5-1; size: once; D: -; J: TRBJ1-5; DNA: TGCGCCAGCAGCGTGCGGGGCGATCTCAATCAGCCCCAGCATTTT; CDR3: CASSVRGDLNQPQHF
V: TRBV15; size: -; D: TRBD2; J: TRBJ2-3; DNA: TGTGCCACCAGCAGACCCATAGCGGGAGTACCAGATACGCAGTATTTT; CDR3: CATSRPIAGVPDTQYF
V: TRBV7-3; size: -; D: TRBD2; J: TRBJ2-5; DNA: TGTGCCAGCAGCTCGAGCGGGAGTGGAGGGGAGACCCAGTACTTC; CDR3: CASSSSGSGGETQYF
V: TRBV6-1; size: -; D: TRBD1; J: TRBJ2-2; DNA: TGTGCCAGCAGTGAAGAGGGGGCGGGCACCGGGGAGCTGTTTTTT; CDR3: CASSEEGAGTGELFF
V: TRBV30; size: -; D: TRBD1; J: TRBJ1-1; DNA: TGTGCCTGGAGCGGAGGGGGCAGCTCTGAAGCTTTCTTT; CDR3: CAWSGGGSSEAFF
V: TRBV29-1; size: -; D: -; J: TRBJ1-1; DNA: TGCAGCGTGGCGACAGTGAACACTGAAGCTTTCTTT; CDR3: CSVATVNTEAFF
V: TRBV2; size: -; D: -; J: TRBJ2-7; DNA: TGTGCCAGCAACAGGGCGATCTACGAGCAGTACTTC; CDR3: CASNRAIYEQYF
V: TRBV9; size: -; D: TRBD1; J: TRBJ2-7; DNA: TGTGCCAGCAGCGCAAGGGGACAGGTGTCTAGCGAGCAGTACTTC; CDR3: CASSARGQVSSEQYF
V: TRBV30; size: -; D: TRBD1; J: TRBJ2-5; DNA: TGTGCCTGGGGTAGGGACAGTTCAGAGACCCAGTACTTC; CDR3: CAWGRDSSETQYF
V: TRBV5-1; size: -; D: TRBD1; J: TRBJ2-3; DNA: TGCGCCAGCAGTACCGGACAGGGGCTAGATACGCAGTATTTT; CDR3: CASSTGQGLDTQYF
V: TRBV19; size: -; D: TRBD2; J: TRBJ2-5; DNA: TGTGCCAGTAGTACAGATAGCGGGAGAGTCGAGACCCAGTACTTC; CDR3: CASSTDSGRVETQYF
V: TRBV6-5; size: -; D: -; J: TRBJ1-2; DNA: TGTGCCAGCAGGAAGGGGGACTATGGCTACACCTTC; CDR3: CASRKGDYGYTF
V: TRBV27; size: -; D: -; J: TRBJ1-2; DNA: TGTGCCAGCAGTTCACAGGGATCAGGGGGCTACACCTTC; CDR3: CASSSQGSGGYTF
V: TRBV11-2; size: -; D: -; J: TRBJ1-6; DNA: TGTGCCAGCAGCTTCGGCGGGGGCGCGAGGAATTCACCCCTCCACTTT; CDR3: CASSFGGGARNSPLHF
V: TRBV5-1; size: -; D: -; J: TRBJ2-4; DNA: TGCGCCAGCAGCTTGGCCTGGGCAGGGGAATCCAAAAACATTCAGTACTTC; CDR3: CASSLAWAGESKNIQYF
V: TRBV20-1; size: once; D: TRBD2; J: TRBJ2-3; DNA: TGCAGTGCTAGTGCTAGCGGGATATCAGATACGCAGTATTTT; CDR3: CSASASGISDTQYF
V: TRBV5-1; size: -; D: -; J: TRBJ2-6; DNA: TGCGCCAGCAGCTTGGTGAGGAGCTCTGGGGCCAACGTCCTGACTTTC; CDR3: CASSLVRSSGANVLTF
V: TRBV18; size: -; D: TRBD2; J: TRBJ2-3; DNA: TGTGCCAGCTCACCTACTAGCGGGAGGGGAGATACGCAGTATTTT; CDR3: CASSPTSGRGDTQYF
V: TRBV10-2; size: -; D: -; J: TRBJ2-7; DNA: TGCGCCAGCAGGCATTTAAGGGGCGAGCAGTACTTC; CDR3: CASRHLRGEQYF
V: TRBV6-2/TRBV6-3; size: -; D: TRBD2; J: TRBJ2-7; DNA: TGTGCCAGCAGTTACTCTCTAGCGGGAGGGCTGATCCCCGAGCAGTACTTC; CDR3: CASSYSLAGGLIPEQYF
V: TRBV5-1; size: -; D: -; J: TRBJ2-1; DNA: TGCGCCAGCAGCTTTTACGGGTACAGGGAACTTAGAACGCAGTTCTTC; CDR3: CASSFYGYRELRTQFF
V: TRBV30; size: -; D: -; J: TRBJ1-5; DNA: TGTGCCGGAGCAAGCCGCAGCTCCAATCAGCCCCAGCATTTT; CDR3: CAGASRSSNQPQHF
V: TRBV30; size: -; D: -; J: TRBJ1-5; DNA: TGTGCCTGGAGTGTTGGACGGAGGAATCAGCCCCAGCATTTT; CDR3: CAWSVGRRNQPQHF
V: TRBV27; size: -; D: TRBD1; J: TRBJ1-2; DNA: TGTGCCAGCAGTCTCGTTATGGGACAGTACTATGGCTACACCTTC; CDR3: CASSLVMGQYYGYTF
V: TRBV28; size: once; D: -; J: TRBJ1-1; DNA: TGTGCCAGCAGTTTGTCGTTCGGTTCGACTGAAGCTTTCTTT; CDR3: CASSLSFGSTEAFF
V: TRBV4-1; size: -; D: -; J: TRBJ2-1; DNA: TGCGCCAGCAGCCAAGAGGGCGGGGAGGATGAGCAGTTCTTC; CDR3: CASSQEGGEDEQFF
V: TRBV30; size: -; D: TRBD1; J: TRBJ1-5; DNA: TGTGCCTGGGGACAGGGCAATCAGCCCCAGCATTTT; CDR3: CAWGQGNQPQHF
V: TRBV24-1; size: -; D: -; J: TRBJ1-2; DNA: TGTGCCACCAGTGATTTTAAGAGGAACTATGGCTACACCTTC; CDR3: CATSDFKRNYGYTF
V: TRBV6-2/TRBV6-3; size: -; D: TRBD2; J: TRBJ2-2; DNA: TGTGCCAGCAGTTACTCGAGGCTAGCGGCCGGGGAGCTGTTTTTT; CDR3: CASSYSRLAAGELFF
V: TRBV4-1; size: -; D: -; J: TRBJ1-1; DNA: TGCGCCAGCAGCCAATATCAGGGGTTGAACACTGAAGCTTTCTTT; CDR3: CASSQYQGLNTEAFF
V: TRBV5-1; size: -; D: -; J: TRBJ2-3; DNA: TGCGCCAGCAGCTTGGAAACCTGGGGCTCCACAGATACGCAGTATTTT; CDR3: CASSLETWGSTDTQYF
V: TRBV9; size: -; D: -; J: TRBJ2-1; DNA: TGTGCCAGCAGCGCCTCGATCTGGGAGGGGGGCAATGAGCAGTTCTTC; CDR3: CASSASIWEGGNEQFF
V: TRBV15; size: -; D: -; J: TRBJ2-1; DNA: TGTGCCACCAGCAGAGATATACAGGCCAATGAGCAGTTCTTC; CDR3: CATSRDIQANEQFF
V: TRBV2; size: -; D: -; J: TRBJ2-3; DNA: TGTGCCAGCTTAGTCTCAGATACGCAGTATTTT; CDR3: CASLVSDTQYF
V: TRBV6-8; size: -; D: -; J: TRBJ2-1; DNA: TGTGCCAGCAGTTTCCGTTGGAGGGAGCAGTTCTTC; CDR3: CASSFRWREQFF
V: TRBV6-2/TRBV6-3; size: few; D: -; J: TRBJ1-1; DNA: TGTGCCAGCAGTTACCTGAGGAGTATGAACACTGAAGCTTTCTTT; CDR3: CASSYLRSMNTEAFF
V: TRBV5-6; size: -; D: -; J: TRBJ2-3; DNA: TGTGCCAGCAGCTCCCTACGCGCTCGCACAGATACGCAGTATTTT; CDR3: CASSSLRARTDTQYF
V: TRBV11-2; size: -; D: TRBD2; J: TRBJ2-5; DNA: TGTGCCAGCAGACCAGCGGGAGTGGAGACCCAGTACTTC; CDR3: CASRPAGVETQYF
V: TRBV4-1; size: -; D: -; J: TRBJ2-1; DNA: TGCGCCAGCAGCCAGACAGCTCCGGACTACAATGAGCAGTTCTTC; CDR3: CASSQTAPDYNEQFF
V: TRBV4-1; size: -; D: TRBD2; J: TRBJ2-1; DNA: TGCGCCAGCAGCTCGGGACTAGCGAATACCTACAATGAGCAGTTCTTC; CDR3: CASSSGLANTYNEQFF
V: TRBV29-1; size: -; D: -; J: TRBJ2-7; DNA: TGCAGCGTTGAATGGGCAGGGATGGCTTACGAGCAGTACTTC; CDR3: CSVEWAGMAYEQYF
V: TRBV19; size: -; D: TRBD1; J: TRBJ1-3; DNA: TGTGCCAGTAGCACCCGACAGGGAAAGTCGTGGGGAAACACCATATATTTT; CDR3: CASSTRQGKSWGNTIYF
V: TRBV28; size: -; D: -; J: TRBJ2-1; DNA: TGTGCCAGCAGTCCGGTAATAAGCTCCTACAATGAGCAGTTCTTC; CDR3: CASSPVISSYNEQFF
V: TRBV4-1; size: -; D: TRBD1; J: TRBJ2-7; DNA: TGCGCCAGCAGCCAACCACGGACAGGGTCCTACGAGCAGTACTTC; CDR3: CASSQPRTGSYEQYF
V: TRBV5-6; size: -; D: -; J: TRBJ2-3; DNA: TGTGCCAGCAGCTTAGGTGGGGCCGCTAGCACAGATACGCAGTATTTT; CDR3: CASSLGGAASTDTQYF
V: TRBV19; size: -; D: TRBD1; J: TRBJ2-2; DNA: TGTGCCAGTAGTCTGGACAGGGGGCATGCCGGGGAGCTGTTTTTT; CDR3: CASSLDRGHAGELFF
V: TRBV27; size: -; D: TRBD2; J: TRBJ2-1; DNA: TGTGCCAGCAGTTACGGGGGGGGTTCCTACAATGAGCAGTTCTTC; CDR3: CASSYGGGSYNEQFF